These T cell receptor beta chains were read from a single sample in a study of human T cells and chemical hapten exposure. TCRdb reanalysed the RACE reads using MiXCR and keeps one entry per CDR3 protein. The sample records some 170,000 distinct CDR3 sequences, roughly 25% being singletons. The sample here was whole blood, taken in connection with sensitization to the hapten diphenylcyclopropenone (DPC). The source is a woman aged 18-29 years with alopecia areata. Some clones in this sample may be carry-over from other donors' samples. Each CDR3 is given with its conserved first and last residue. D genes are given only for firm matches. Expanded clones are given a class, and other clones once, few, many or no size at all.

V	size	D	J	CDR3	DNA
TRBV20-1	many	TRBD2	TRBJ2-7	CSVGGLADSYEQYF	TGCAGTGTTGGGGGACTAGCGGACTCCTACGAGCAGTACTTC
TRBV2	-	-	TRBJ1-4	CASGYRAEKLFF	TGTGCCAGCGGATACAGGGCTGAAAAACTGTTTTTT
TRBV4-3	-	-	TRBJ2-5	CASSQEDRAQETQYF	TGCGCCAGCAGCCAAGAAGACCGGGCCCAAGAGACCCAGTACTTC
TRBV7-2	-	-	TRBJ2-1	CASSRGGAVNEQFF	TGTGCCAGCAGTCGAGGGGGGGCCGTTAATGAGCAGTTCTTC
TRBV20-1	-	-	TRBJ1-5	CSARGQLSNQPQHF	TGCAGTGCTAGAGGACAGCTTAGCAATCAGCCCCAGCATTTT
TRBV29-1	-	TRBD1	TRBJ2-5	CSTTGTVSRETQYF	TGCAGCACAACTGGGACAGTCTCTCGAGAGACCCAGTACTTC
TRBV7-2	-	TRBD2	TRBJ2-5	CASSLSSGQETQYF	TGTGCCAGCAGCTTGTCTAGCGGTCAAGAGACCCAGTACTTC
TRBV12-3/TRBV12-4	few	-	TRBJ2-3	CASSLQVTDTQYF	TGTGCCAGCAGTCTGCAAGTCACAGATACGCAGTATTTT
TRBV9	few	-	TRBJ1-5	CASSPHSGPLGAQHF	TGTGCCAGCAGCCCCCATTCCGGGCCTTTGGGGGCCCAGCATTTT
TRBV29-1	many	-	TRBJ1-1	CSVGNPGADAFF	TGCAGCGTTGGGAACCCGGGGGCGGATGCTTTCTTT
TRBV10-3	-	-	TRBJ2-7	CAISESVTNYEQYF	TGTGCCATCAGTGAATCGGTGACGAACTACGAGCAGTACTTC
TRBV12-3/TRBV12-4	few	-	TRBJ2-5	CASRVLETQYF	TGTGCCAGCAGGGTGTTAGAGACCCAGTACTTC
TRBV3-1	few	-	TRBJ2-2	CASSQANTGELFF	TGTGCCAGCAGCCAAGCGAACACCGGGGAGCTGTTTTTT
TRBV6-2/TRBV6-3	once	TRBD1	TRBJ2-5	CASSPQDRGVRETQYF	TGTGCCAGCAGTCCACAGGACAGGGGTGTACGGGAGACCCAGTACTTC
TRBV2	-	-	TRBJ2-3	CARGDTDTQYF	TGTGCCAGAGGAGACACAGATACGCAGTATTTT
TRBV7-2	few	-	TRBJ2-7	CASSFSGVEAYYEQYF	TGTGCCAGCAGCTTCTCAGGGGTGGAGGCATACTACGAGCAGTACTTC
TRBV7-2	few	-	TRBJ2-4	CASSLYLEGIQYF	TGTGCCAGCAGCTTATACTTAGAAGGCATTCAGTACTTC
TRBV4-3	-	TRBD2	TRBJ2-5	CASSQEKRGGWETQYF	TGCGCCAGCAGCCAAGAGAAGCGGGGGGGCTGGGAGACCCAGTACTTC
TRBV9	-	TRBD2	TRBJ2-2	CASSHSVPAGAAGELFF	TGTGCCAGCAGCCATTCCGTGCCAGCGGGAGCGGCCGGGGAGCTGTTTTTT